Listed below are T cell receptor beta chains from one sample, sequenced in a study of lymphopenia after photon versus proton radiotherapy. TCRdb's table, derived via immunoSEQ multiplex PCR, lists solely in-frame clones and lacks some. The sample contains 40,000 to 45,000 clones, around 83% of which appear only once. Sequencing used peripheral blood, obtained from a patient treated with proton-based radiotherapy. The receptors originated from a woman in her sixties or seventies with pancreatic cancer. CDR3s include the opening cysteine and the closing phenylalanine or tryptophan. Some rows mark clone size as missing; the rest say once, few, many or name a class of expanded clone.

V gene: TRBV9
J gene: TRBJ1-1
clone size: .
CDR3 protein: CASSVDGREYTEAFF

V gene: TRBV28
J gene: TRBJ2-5
clone size: .
CDR3 protein: CASSLSGAGETQYF

V gene: TRBV28
J gene: TRBJ1-2
clone size: once
CDR3 protein: CASIEGAAAGFNYGYTF

V gene: TRBV4-1
J gene: TRBJ1-6
clone size: few
CDR3 protein: CASSWGGQGPSSYNSPLHF

V gene: TRBV18
J gene: TRBJ1-1
clone size: once
CDR3 protein: CASSPRTSTGVEPEAFF

V gene: TRBV28
J gene: TRBJ2-2
clone size: .
CDR3 protein: CATGGGRETNTGELFF

V gene: TRBV5-1
J gene: TRBJ2-7
clone size: .
CDR3 protein: CASSKDDYEQYF

V gene: TRBV12-2
J gene: TRBJ2-7
clone size: .
CDR3 protein: CASRLGSGAAGDSYEQYF

V gene: TRBV7-6
J gene: TRBJ1-6
clone size: .
CDR3 protein: CASSLRGGNSPLHF

V gene: TRBV7-9
J gene: TRBJ2-4
clone size: few
CDR3 protein: CASSSQEMGEAKNIQYF

V gene: TRBV28
J gene: TRBJ1-6
clone size: .
CDR3 protein: CASSLSGSSYNSPLHF

V gene: TRBV7-3
J gene: TRBJ2-7
clone size: .
CDR3 protein: CASSSMPYEQYF

V gene: TRBV18
J gene: TRBJ2-1
clone size: once
CDR3 protein: CASSPYNFDNEQFF

V gene: TRBV10-1
J gene: TRBJ2-5
clone size: .
CDR3 protein: CASSERSTSGRIETQYF

V gene: TRBV27
J gene: TRBJ2-4
clone size: .
CDR3 protein: CASSVQVPLAKNIQYF

V gene: TRBV6-5
J gene: TRBJ2-6
clone size: .
CDR3 protein: CASSRDSGANVLTF

V gene: TRBV7-2
J gene: TRBJ2-1
clone size: few
CDR3 protein: CASRTGTANYNEQFF

V gene: TRBV27
J gene: TRBJ2-4
clone size: .
CDR3 protein: CASGEREDKNIQYF

V gene: TRBV6-6
J gene: TRBJ1-5
clone size: .
CDR3 protein: CASSYGQGNQPQHF

V gene: TRBV19
J gene: TRBJ2-2
clone size: few
CDR3 protein: CASSAGTTNTGELFF

V gene: TRBV30
J gene: TRBJ2-5
clone size: .
CDR3 protein: CAYLSSTAQYF

V gene: TRBV19
J gene: TRBJ1-2
clone size: few
CDR3 protein: CATPNRQGTNGYTF

V gene: TRBV7-8
J gene: TRBJ1-5
clone size: once
CDR3 protein: CASSPGGQGYQPQHF

V gene: TRBV5-1
J gene: TRBJ1-3
clone size: .
CDR3 protein: CASSPGTASSGNTIYF

V gene: TRBV5-4
J gene: TRBJ2-5
clone size: .
CDR3 protein: CASSQGLAGLGYF

V gene: TRBV6-1
J gene: TRBJ2-5
clone size: few
CDR3 protein: CAIGLWETQYF

V gene: TRBV27
J gene: TRBJ2-7
clone size: .
CDR3 protein: CASSTRDRSTYEQYF

V gene: TRBV30
J gene: TRBJ2-7
clone size: .
CDR3 protein: CAWRNSLTTYEQYF

V gene: TRBV7-2
J gene: TRBJ2-7
clone size: .
CDR3 protein: CASSSYYEQYF

V gene: TRBV9
J gene: TRBJ2-5
clone size: .
CDR3 protein: CASSGEGETQYF

V gene: TRBV6-1
J gene: TRBJ1-4
clone size: .
CDR3 protein: CASSGHDSANEKLFF

V gene: TRBV19
J gene: TRBJ1-1
clone size: .
CDR3 protein: CASSMSGQDTEAFF

V gene: TRBV5-1
J gene: TRBJ2-2
clone size: once
CDR3 protein: CASSLALGLAGITGELFF